The entry that follows covers one T cell receptor beta chain sequence. Cohorts were determined from participant-reported clinical history. The CDR3 is made up of 16 amino acids. V shed 8 bases, J shed 4 bases, and the junction held 10 bases outside the gene matches. Germline V CDR1 and CDR2: LNHDA, SQIVND (reference sequence). The source of the sample is a study of blood T cell repertoires in COVID-19. Per the authors' pipeline: Estimation of nucleated cell counts was performed using reference gene primer amplification. TCRdb's copy holds only in-frame clones and misses some; the assay was immunoSEQ multiplex PCR. V, J and clone size are taken as reported in that table, and D and trimming were inferred from the DNA itself. The data hold approximately 240,000 clones, with about 90% observed a single time.

V and J are TRBV19 and TRBJ1-5; 11 bases map to TRBD1. The sequence derives from a woman between 25 and 40 years old with acute COVID-19. Material: PBMCs or T cells enriched from blood (not recorded which). The CDR3 sequence: CASRDRTGGRNQPQHF. CDR3 coding DNA: TGTGCCAGTCGAGACCGGACAGGGGGCAGGAATCAGCCCCAGCATTTT.